The 29 T cell receptor beta chains in this list originate from one sample, sequenced in a study of cytomegalovirus exposure and HLA in healthy donors. The PCR was carried out with 60 Vbeta primers and 13 Jbeta primers. Libraries were prepared by immunoSEQ multiplex PCR; TCRdb keeps only in-frame clonotypes and omits some of them. The table has about 210,000 clones, over 60% seen once. Specimen: PBMCs. The receptors stem from a male donor in good health and CMV-seronegative.

This chain links TRBV5-1 with TRBJ2-5; 10 bases line up with TRBD1. Trimming at V came to 3 bases and at J to 5 bases, leaving 1 base not matched to a gene. The CDR3 runs to 13 residues. The germline CDR1 and CDR2 sequences are SGHRS and YFSETQ. CDR3 nucleotides: TGCGCCAGCAGCTCGGGACAGGGGGAGACCCAGTACTTC. Its protein is CASSSGQGETQYF.

On this clone: Germline is not matched at one junction end, which may reflect a read error. The chain has TRBV7-9 and TRBJ2-1, with a possible D match to TRBD2 (5 bases). Germline CDR1 reads SEHNR; CDR2 reads FQNEAQ (reference sequence). The CDR3 loop spans 15 amino acids. Here the CDR3 reads CSSSGLSGSYNEQFF. The CDR3 DNA follows: TGTTCCAGCAGCGGACTTTCAGGCTCCTACAATGAGCAGTTCTTC.

The chain carries TRBV28 and TRBJ2-3; weak D call: TRBD2 (6 bases). Germline V CDR1 and CDR2: MDHEN, SYDVKM. The CDR3 sequence is 14 residues long. Deletions cut 6 bases from V and 4 bases from J, with 14 bases between. This chain's CDR3 is CASRGSWGADTQYF. CDR3 bases: TGTGCCAGCAGGGGGTCATGGGGGGCAGATACGCAGTATTTT.

The chain couples TRBV27 to TRBJ2-7, with D possibly being TRBD2 (5 bases). There are 12 residues in the CDR3. Germline V gene lookup returns CDR1 MNHEY and CDR2 SMNVEV (reference sequence). Trimming left V 4 bases short and J 5 bases short, with 9 bases between. CDR3 bases: TGTGCCAGCAGTTCCGGACTGGACGAGCAGTACTTC. Encoded protein: CASSSGLDEQYF.

CDR3 nucleotide sequence: TGTGCCAGCTTAGAAGGCGGGAGTAATGAGCAGTTCTTC. Residues: CASLEGGSNEQFF. The J gene is TRBJ2-1, the V gene TRBV28, with 7 nucleotides matching TRBD2. This CDR3 contains 13 residues. Trimming cost V 8 bases and J 7 bases; bases outside gene matches: 8. Germline V gene data show CDR1 as MDHEN and CDR2 as SYDVKM. Supplemented by reference TRBV28 and TRBJ2-1, the full variable domain reads DVKVTQSSRYLVKRTGEKVFLECVQDMDHENMFWYRQDPGLGLRLIYFSYDVKMKEKGDIPEGYSVSREKKERFSLILESASTNQTSMYLCASLEGGSNEQFFGPGTRLTVL.

V and J are TRBV28 and TRBJ2-1; 10 bases agree with TRBD2. Germline V gene sequence: CDR1 MDHEN, CDR2 SYDVKM. The V and J ends lost 4 bases and 1 base, in that order; junction bases with no gene match: 7. The CDR3 covers 17 residues. Here the CDR3 reads CASSSGLAGASYNEQFF. DNA of the CDR3: TGTGCCAGCAGTTCGGGGCTAGCGGGAGCGTCCTACAATGAGCAGTTCTTC.

The chain recombines TRBV4-3 with TRBJ2-1, with TRBD2 matching 9 bases. The ends lost 1 base at V and 5 bases at J; junction bases unmatched: 6. The CDR3 contains 16 residues. The germline V gene encodes CDR1 LGHNA and CDR2 YSLEER. CDR3 residues: CASSQGSGGGDNEQFF. The CDR3 nucleotides are TGCGCCAGCAGCCAAGGGTCAGGCGGGGGGGACAATGAGCAGTTCTTC.

The rearrangement joins TRBV5-5 to TRBJ2-6; TRBD1 matches 8 bases. Germline V gene lookup returns CDR1 SGHKS and CDR2 YYEKEE (reference sequence). Germline trimming cut 1 base from V and 3 bases from J; bases unmatched to any gene: 9. The CDR3 has 18 amino acids. CDR3 DNA sequence: TGTGCCAGCAGCTTGATAAGTCAGGGGGCGCTTGGGGCCAACGTCCTGACTTTC. Protein: CASSLISQGALGANVLTF.

This chain uses TRBV27 with TRBJ1-1; D gene unclear. V lost 0 bases, J lost 4 bases, and 6 bases lay in between. The germline V gene encodes CDR1 MNHEY and CDR2 SMNVEV (reference sequence). CDR3 size: 13 residues. The CDR3 DNA sequence: TGTGCCAGCAGTTTATCGGCCAGCACTGAAGCTTTCTTT. Translated: CASSLSASTEAFF.

V is TRBV5-1 and J is TRBJ2-7; TRBD1 aligns across 9 bases. Trimming at V came to 1 base and at J to 3 bases, leaving 8 bases not matched to a gene. CDR3 length: 16 residues. Germline lookup yields CDR1 SGHRS and CDR2 YFSETQ. The CDR3 nucleotides read TGCGCCAGCAGCTTGTCTCCGACAGGGGGACACTACGAGCAGTACTTC. Translated, it gives CASSLSPTGGHYEQYF.

This sequence joins TRBV5-4 and TRBJ2-3; TRBD2 aligns across 7 bases. The CDR3 runs 15 residues. Losses at the gene ends were 3 bases for V and 11 bases for J; bases not matched to a gene: 15. CDR1 and CDR2 (germline): SGHNT, YYREEE (reference sequence). CDR3 nucleotides: TGTGCCAGCAGCTCCCCGGGTGGGAGGGCCCTAGAGCAGTATTTT. Protein sequence: CASSSPGGRALEQYF.

The chain couples TRBV28 to TRBJ2-7; 8 positions agree with TRBD1. Losses at the gene ends were 7 bases for V and 3 bases for J; bases not matched to a gene: 8. Per the germline V gene, CDR1 is MDHEN and CDR2 is SYDVKM. The CDR3 length is 14 residues. The CDR3 region is CASNLVGTGYEQYF. The CDR3 nucleotides read TGTGCCAGCAACCTCGTGGGGACAGGCTACGAGCAGTACTTC.

This chain joins TRBV13 and TRBJ2-1, with 13 bases aligning to TRBD2. CDR1 and CDR2 (germline): PRHDT, FYEKMQ (reference sequence). The junction had 9 bases not matched to a gene; V was cut back by 4 bases and J by 6 bases. This CDR3 has 17 amino acids. CDR3 nucleotides: TGTGCCAGCAGCTCAGACGGGACTAGCGGGACATTCAATGAGCAGTTCTTC. It encodes CASSSDGTSGTFNEQFF. The full variable domain, in which reference TRBV13 and TRBJ2-1 provide the parts outside the CDR3, is AAGVIQSPRHLIKEKRETATLKCYPIPRHDTVYWYQQGPGQDPQFLISFYEKMQSDKGSIPDRFSAQQFSDYHSELNMSSLELGDSALYFCASSSDGTSGTFNEQFFGPGTRLTVL.

The rearrangement links TRBV7-3 to TRBJ1-2; tentative D call: TRBD1 (6 bases). CDR1 is SGHTA, CDR2 FQGTGA, per germline. Deletions cut 1 base from V and 5 bases from J, with 11 bases between. The CDR3 runs 14 residues. CDR3: CASSLRPGDYGYTF. Written as DNA, the CDR3 is TGTGCCAGCAGCTTAAGACCAGGGGATTATGGCTACACCTTC.

This rearrangement joins TRBV28 to TRBJ1-2, with 7 bases lining up with TRBD1. CDR3 length: 13 amino acids. With 5 bases clipped from V and 4 bases from J, the junction kept 4 bases outside the gene matches. The germline gives CDR1 MDHEN, CDR2 SYDVKM. For the CDR3, the DNA is TGTGCCAGCAGTCCCCCAGGGGGCTATGGCTACACCTTC. The encoded protein is CASSPPGGYGYTF.

The chain carries TRBV29-1 and TRBJ2-7, with unresolved D. The CDR3 has 13 residues. Germline CDR1 and CDR2: SQVTM and ANQGSEA. V dropped 1 base and J dropped 1 base, with 8 bases sitting between them. The CDR3 protein is CSVEGPGSYEQYF. CDR3 in DNA: TGCAGCGTTGAAGGGCCGGGTTCCTACGAGCAGTACTTC.

This chain connects TRBV6-5 to TRBJ2-5, with 10 bases identical to TRBD1. Germline V lookup: CDR1 MNHEY, CDR2 SVGAGI. The CDR3 spans 15 residues. Trimming took 0 bases from V and 10 from J; bases not matched to a gene: 8. CDR3 nucleotides: TGTGCCAGCAGTTACTCCCGGGACAGGGGCTCGAGCCAGTACTTC. This translates into CASSYSRDRGSSQYF.

The chain employs TRBV7-2 and TRBJ1-5, with D hard to call. The CDR3 is 15 amino acids. The V gene lost 1 base and the J gene lost 7 bases, with 14 bases spanning the gap. Germline V gene lookup returns CDR1 SGHTA and CDR2 FQGNSA. In DNA, the CDR3 is TGTGCCAGCAGCTTAGGCGGAGGGAGTGAGCAGCCCCAGCATTTT. Its translation: CASSLGGGSEQPQHF.

This chain links TRBV9 with TRBJ2-7; 9 positions match TRBD1. V dropped 3 bases and J dropped 0; count of bases not matched to a gene: 1. In germline, CDR1 is SGDLS, CDR2 YYNGEE. The CDR3 loop spans 14 amino acids. The CDR3 nucleotides read TGTGCCAGCAGCGCACAGGGGGCCTCCTACGAGCAGTACTTC. Amino acid sequence: CASSAQGASYEQYF.

The gene calls are TRBV28 and TRBJ2-7; D remains ambiguous. Trimming took off 3 bases at V and 1 base at J, with 10 bases between the two ends. Germline CDR1 MDHEN, CDR2 SYDVKM. The CDR3 sequence is 14 residues long. The CDR3 region is CASSFRDFSYEQYF. The CDR3 DNA sequence: TGTGCCAGCAGTTTCCGAGACTTTTCCTACGAGCAGTACTTC.

CDR3 region: CASSLGLADTDTQYF. The CDR3 DNA reads as TGTGCCAGCAGCTTGGGGCTAGCGGACACAGATACGCAGTATTTT. V gene TRBV5-5 combines with J gene TRBJ2-3; 7 bases are shared with TRBD2. Trimming removed 0 bases from V and 2 bases from J; junction bases left unmatched: 3. This CDR3 contains 15 residues. The germline CDR1 and CDR2 sequences are SGHKS and YYEKEE (reference sequence).

The rearrangement links TRBV28 to TRBJ1-4; D perhaps matches TRBD1 (6 bases). The CDR3 has 17 amino acids. CDR1 is MDHEN and CDR2 is SYDVKM in the germline V gene. Between the trimmed V and J ends, which lost 8 bases and 4 bases, there was a span of 23 bases. The DNA of the CDR3 is TGTGCCAGCCGTCATTGGGGACACGGAGGAATTAATGAAAAACTGTTTTTT. Its protein is CASRHWGHGGINEKLFF.

The V call is TRBV28, the J call TRBJ1-2, with D possibly matching TRBD1 (6 bases). The V gene's germline CDR1 is MDHEN and CDR2 SYDVKM. V shed 5 bases and J shed 1 base, with 17 bases lying between them. This CDR3 has 16 amino acids. CDR3 DNA: TGTGCCAGCAGTAAGAGCTCAGGGGATGTTAACTATGGCTACACCTTC. The encoded protein is CASSKSSGDVNYGYTF.

Concerning this clone: This specimen includes other DNA sequences encoding the same CDR3. V gene TRBV27 combines with J gene TRBJ2-3, with TRBD2 matching over 11 bases. The CDR3 totals 14 residues. V shed 6 bases and J 3 bases; nucleotides not matched to a gene: 2. CDR1 is MNHEY and CDR2 is SMNVEV in the germline V gene (reference sequence). The CDR3 DNA follows: TGTGCCAGCAGGAGACTAGCGGGGACAGATACGCAGTATTTT. This gives the protein CASRRLAGTDTQYF.

V is TRBV5-1 and J is TRBJ2-3, with 10 bases matching TRBD2. From germline, CDR1 is SGHRS and CDR2 YFSETQ. The CDR3 length is 19 residues. J lost 5 bases, V lost 1 base, and 16 bases had no gene match. Here the CDR3 DNA reads TGCGCCAGCAGCTTGTATATAGGGTTACCAGCGGGGGGGCAAGATACGCAGTATTTT. Protein sequence: CASSLYIGLPAGGQDTQYF.

The chain joins TRBV6-5 to TRBJ1-4, with D possibly TRBD1 on 5 matching bases. Germline assignment: CDR1 MNHEY and CDR2 SVGAGI. This CDR3 contains 15 residues. V lost 4 bases and J lost 6, with 15 bases in between. Here the CDR3 reads CASSSNPGDYEKLFF. CDR3 sequence (DNA): TGTGCCAGCAGTTCGAACCCGGGGGACTATGAAAAACTGTTTTTT.

The chain employs TRBV19 and TRBJ1-2; tentatively, D is TRBD1 (5 bases). The V end lost 5 bases, the J end lost 0 bases, and 13 bases lay between the germline ends. The CDR3 loop spans 15 amino acids. Germline CDR1 LNHDA, CDR2 SQIVND (reference sequence). As DNA, the CDR3 is TGTGCCAGTAGTTCCCGCGGGACCTCTAACTATGGCTACACCTTC. Translation gives CASSSRGTSNYGYTF.

The genes are TRBV27 and TRBJ1-5; 7 bases fit TRBD1. CDR3 length equals 15 residues. V was pared by 3 bases and J by 4 bases, with 6 bases of the junction left unmatched. The germline V gene encodes CDR1 MNHEY and CDR2 SMNVEV (reference sequence). In DNA, the CDR3 is TGTGCCAGCAGTTTTGTCGACAGGGTGAATCAGCCCCAGCATTTT. This codes for CASSFVDRVNQPQHF.

The CDR3 DNA sequence: TGTGCCAGCAGTTTACAGGGGAAGCCCCAGCATTTT. This encodes CASSLQGKPQHF. The rearrangement links TRBV28 to TRBJ1-5; maybe TRBD1 (6 bases). V was trimmed by 2 bases and J by 8 bases, leaving 7 bases between them. CDR3 length equals 12 residues. CDR1 is MDHEN, CDR2 SYDVKM, per germline.